This passage covers 10 T cell receptor beta chains from one sample sequenced in a study of blood T cell repertoires in COVID-19. Only in-frame clones appear in the TCRdb table, and some are missing; sequencing was by immunoSEQ multiplex PCR. The sample has 130,000 to 150,000 clones, around 81% seen once. The material sequenced was peripheral blood. All receptors come from a human donor in a cohort sampled during active COVID-19.

The chain combines TRBV15 with TRBJ2-7, with 8 positions matching TRBD1. This CDR3 has 16 residues. Trimming removed 1 base from V and 1 base from J; junction bases left unmatched: 6. Looked up from germline, CDR1 is LNHNV and CDR2 is YYDKDF (reference sequence). CDR3 in DNA: TGTGCCACCAGCAGAGGCTTGGACAGGGCATCCTACGAGCAGTACTTC. Translation gives CATSRGLDRASYEQYF.

This clone was detected only a few times. The chain combines TRBV27 with TRBJ2-1; D is possibly TRBD1 (5 bases). V was shortened by 0 bases and J by 5 bases, with 11 bases between the two germline ends. The CDR3 is 15 amino acids. Germline V CDR1 and CDR2: MNHEY, SMNVEV (reference sequence). The CDR3 DNA follows: TGTGCCAGCAGTTTATCTAGGACAAAAAACAATGAGCAGTTCTTC. Its protein product is CASSLSRTKNNEQFF.

The rearrangement joins TRBV5-4 to TRBJ1-2; 10 bases line up with TRBD1. CDR1 is SGHNT and CDR2 is YYREEE in the germline V gene (reference sequence). The CDR3 covers 15 residues. The trim removed 3 bases at V and 8 bases at J, leaving 10 bases unmatched. CDR3 sequence reads: CASSYPTGGAEGYTF. In DNA, the CDR3 is TGTGCCAGCAGCTACCCGACAGGGGGCGCAGAAGGCTACACCTTC. The complete variable domain, with remaining parts taken from reference TRBV5-4 and TRBJ1-2, reads ETGVTQSPTHLIKTRGQQVTLRCSSQSGHNTVSWYQQALGQGPQFIFQYYREEENGRGNFPPRFSGLQFPNYSSELNVNALELDDSALYLCASSYPTGGAEGYTFGSGTRLTVV.

The rearrangement uses TRBV6-2 or TRBV6-3 and TRBJ1-2; 8 bases align to TRBD1. There are 14 residues in the CDR3. Germline trimming cut 6 bases from V and 1 base from J; bases unmatched to any gene: 4. The germline V gene encodes CDR1 MNHEY and CDR2 SVGEGT. CDR3 in DNA: TGTGCCAGCAGCAACACAGGGGGTAACTATGGCTACACCTTC. Its translation is CASSNTGGNYGYTF.

The rearrangement uses TRBV4-1 and TRBJ2-5; tentatively, D is TRBD2 (6 bases). This CDR3 is built from 13 residues. Between the trimmed V and J ends, which lost 1 base and 7 bases, there was a span of 10 bases. Germline assignment: CDR1 MGHRA and CDR2 YSYEKL. CDR3 loop: CASSQGRAWTQYF. Written as DNA, the CDR3 is TGCGCCAGCAGCCAAGGGAGGGCGTGGACCCAGTACTTC.

The J gene is TRBJ2-2, the V gene TRBV2; TRBD1 matches at 11 bases. This CDR3 is 15 amino acids long. Trimming took 4 bases from V and 6 from J; bases not matched to a gene: 4. In germline, CDR1 is SNHLY, CDR2 FYNNEI. The CDR3 is CASSGDRGYSGELFF. CDR3 DNA: TGTGCCAGCAGTGGGGACAGGGGGTATTCCGGGGAGCTGTTTTTT.

The rearrangement joins TRBV19 to TRBJ1-5; 7 bases match TRBD1. The germline V gene encodes CDR1 LNHDA and CDR2 SQIVND (reference sequence). The V segment lost 3 bases and the J segment 3 bases; nucleotides outside the gene matches: 5. CDR3 length: 15 amino acids. The CDR3 protein is CASSMGQIFNQPQHF. Written as DNA, the CDR3 is TGTGCCAGTAGTATGGGACAGATTTTCAATCAGCCCCAGCATTTT.

The chain is built from TRBV7-9 and TRBJ1-1; 8 positions agree with TRBD1. Germline V lookup: CDR1 SEHNR, CDR2 FQNEAQ (reference sequence). Trimming took 5 bases from V and 1 from J; bases not matched to a gene: 6. This CDR3 has 15 amino acids. The CDR3 loop is CASSLRGQGNTEAFF. The CDR3 DNA sequence: TGTGCCAGCAGCCTAAGAGGACAGGGGAACACTGAAGCTTTCTTT.

The chain employs TRBV5-8 and TRBJ1-1; D remains ambiguous. The ends were cut back, 0 bases at V and 7 bases at J, with 16 bases in the middle. There are 15 residues in the CDR3. Germline-derived CDR1 and CDR2 are SGHTS and YDEGEE. The CDR3 sequence is CASSLGLEGAFEAFF. CDR3 nucleotides: TGTGCCAGCAGCTTGGGTCTCGAGGGAGCATTTGAAGCTTTCTTT.

This clone was counted between two and nine times. The chain links TRBV10-3 to TRBJ2-1, with D tentatively TRBD2 (6 bases). This CDR3 contains 13 residues. Germline lookup yields CDR1 ENHRY and CDR2 SYGVKD. V was shortened by 6 bases and J by 1 base, with 7 bases between the two germline ends. The CDR3 DNA reads as TGTGCCATCAGCGGGGGATCCTACAATGAGCAGTTCTTC. Translated, it gives CAISGGSYNEQFF.